Detailed here is one T cell receptor (beta chain). Seattle researchers signed up patients amid active infection and tracked them longitudinally. Trimming left V 7 bases short and J 3 bases short, with 8 bases between. Looked up from germline, CDR1 is SGHRS and CDR2 is YFSETQ. The CDR3 contains 12 residues. The data derive from a study of blood T cell repertoires in COVID-19. At the level of the study: Acute-phase and convalescent COVID-19 samples originated in the United States, Italy and Spain. Sample material is recorded as cDNA or gDNA derived from T cells, B-cell-depleted T cells, or PBMCs.

Original analysis: Using reference gene primer amplification, nucleated cell counts were estimated. Clones were read by immunoSEQ multiplex PCR, and TCRdb kept only the in-frame ones, dropping some. V and J calls and clone size are copied from that table; D and trimming were computed from the DNA. This sample carries fewer than 90,000 clones, about 83% of them seen once, and the ten largest clones take 6.3%. The V gene is TRBV5-1, the J gene TRBJ2-1; no clear D. The TCR originated in a man in his 70s with COVID-19, enrolled during active disease. Source material: peripheral blood. In nucleotides, the CDR3 is TGCGCCAGCTCTGTGTTCTACAATGAGCAGTTCTTC. Translation: CASSVFYNEQFF. The complete variable domain, with remaining parts taken from reference TRBV5-1 and TRBJ2-1, reads KAGVTQTPRYLIKTRGQQVTLSCSPISGHRSVSWYQQTPGQGLQFLFEYFSETQRNKGNFPGRFSGRQFSNSRSEMNVSTLELGDSALYLCASSVFYNEQFFGPGTRLTVL.